Listed below are T cell receptor beta chains from one sample, sequenced in a study of blood T cell repertoires in COVID-19. Produced via immunoSEQ multiplex PCR; TCRdb's table is partial and in-frame only. The sample includes about 480,000 clones, 88% of them seen just once. Source material: PBMCs or T cells enriched from blood (not recorded which). The receptors come from a middle-aged woman who had recovered from COVID-19. Both conserved end residues are part of each CDR3. Each record gives: J gene, D gene, V gene, clone size, CDR3 protein, CDR3 DNA. D genes are given only for firm matches. Size tells how often a clone was seen (once, few, many) or the class of an expanded clone, and some rows leave it out.

>TRBJ2-6|NA|TRBV5-4|NA
CASSVDSFSGANVLTF
TGTGCCAGCAGCGTGGACAGTTTCTCTGGGGCCAACGTCCTGACTTTC
>TRBJ1-2|NA|TRBV19|NA
CASSIDRASYGYTF
TGTGCCAGTAGTATAGACAGGGCCTCCTATGGCTACACCTTC
>TRBJ2-1|TRBD1|TRBV9|NA
CASSQGQGGHNEQFF
TGTGCCAGCAGCCAGGGACAGGGTGGTCACAATGAGCAGTTCTTC
>TRBJ1-1|NA|TRBV11-3|NA
CASSLVRGNTEAFF
TGTGCCAGCAGCTTAGTAAGAGGGAACACTGAAGCTTTCTTT
>TRBJ1-3|TRBD1|TRBV5-4|NA
CASSFRTGGAGNTIYF
TGTGCCAGCAGCTTCCGGACAGGGGGTGCTGGAAACACCATATATTTT
>TRBJ2-1|TRBD2|TRBV5-1|NA
CASSPLGLAGIHEQFF
TGCGCCAGCAGCCCTCTGGGCCTAGCGGGAATCCATGAGCAGTTCTTC
>TRBJ1-4|NA|TRBV19|NA
CASMGRFNEKLFF
TGTGCCAGTATGGGGAGGTTTAATGAAAAACTGTTTTTT
>TRBJ2-7|TRBD2|TRBV10-3|NA
CATIGRFSGRAQYEQYF
TGTGCCACGATTGGAAGATTTAGCGGGAGGGCCCAGTACGAGCAGTACTTC
>TRBJ1-1|NA|TRBV18|NA
CASSPTGQGNTEAFF
TGTGCCAGCTCACCTACCGGGCAGGGGAACACTGAAGCTTTCTTT
>TRBJ1-5|NA|TRBV7-2|once
CASSLAQSNQPQHF
TGTGCCAGCAGCTTAGCACAGAGCAATCAGCCCCAGCATTTT
>TRBJ2-2|TRBD1|TRBV6-5|NA
CASSSGQGRGGELFF
TGTGCCAGCAGTTCAGGACAGGGGAGAGGCGGGGAGCTGTTTTTT
>TRBJ2-5|NA|TRBV5-1|NA
CASSLGQNQETQYF
TGCGCCAGCAGCTTGGGACAGAACCAAGAGACCCAGTACTTC
>TRBJ2-7|NA|TRBV27|NA
CASSLSGASIRHEQYF
TGTGCCAGCAGTTTATCGGGGGCTAGCATTCGCCACGAGCAGTACTTC
>TRBJ2-7|TRBD2|TRBV11-2|few
CASSYVTSGYEQYF
TGTGCCAGCAGCTACGTGACTAGCGGGTACGAGCAGTACTTC
>TRBJ1-1|NA|TRBV21-1|NA
CASSKFLAGNTEAFF
TGTGCCAGCAGCAAATTTCTAGCAGGGAACACTGAAGCTTTCTTT
>TRBJ1-1|NA|TRBV27|NA
CASRGGGTEAFF
TGTGCCAGCCGGGGGGGAGGCACTGAAGCTTTCTTT
>TRBJ1-5|NA|TRBV7-8|NA
CASSLAANSNQPQHF
TGTGCCAGCAGCTTAGCGGCAAATAGCAATCAGCCCCAGCATTTT
>TRBJ2-5|NA|TRBV5-5|once
CASSMQGGYQETQYF
TGTGCCAGCAGTATGCAGGGTGGGTACCAAGAGACCCAGTACTTC
>TRBJ1-1|NA|TRBV25-1|NA
CASSEYGTRNTEAFF
TGTGCCAGCAGTGAATATGGGACACGGAACACTGAAGCTTTCTTT
>TRBJ2-4|TRBD2|TRBV5-4|NA
CASSLGTSGRVAKNIQYF
TGTGCCAGCAGCCTCGGGACTAGCGGGAGGGTAGCCAAAAACATTCAGTACTTC
>TRBJ1-6|NA|TRBV10-2|NA
CASSEPGDSPLHF
TGCGCCAGCAGTGAACCCGGGGATTCACCCCTCCACTTT
>TRBJ2-1|NA|TRBV4-3|NA
CASSQQGLGKNEQFF
TGCGCCAGCAGCCAACAAGGCCTCGGGAAAAATGAGCAGTTCTTC
>TRBJ2-1|NA|TRBV2|once
CASVVVGENEQFF
TGTGCCAGCGTCGTAGTCGGGGAAAATGAGCAGTTCTTC
>TRBJ2-7|TRBD2|TRBV2|NA
CASSRTSGKDEQYF
TGTGCCAGCAGTCGGACTAGCGGGAAGGACGAGCAGTACTTC
>TRBJ1-5|NA|TRBV7-2|NA
CASSLVAGTDQPQHF
TGTGCCAGCAGCTTAGTAGCCGGGACTGATCAGCCCCAGCATTTT
>TRBJ2-1|TRBD2|TRBV7-9|NA
CASSLSGSPEQFF
TGTGCCAGCAGCCTAAGCGGGAGCCCCGAACAGTTCTTC
>TRBJ1-2|TRBD1|TRBV4-3|NA
CASSQENRGGYGYTF
TGCGCCAGCAGCCAAGAAAACAGGGGGGGATATGGCTACACCTTC
>TRBJ2-2|TRBD1|TRBV11-3|NA
CASSQTGVNTGELFF
TGTGCCAGCAGCCAAACAGGGGTGAACACCGGGGAGCTGTTTTTT
>TRBJ2-2|TRBD1|TRBV29-1|NA
CSVETPGQGNSGELFF
TGCAGCGTTGAGACACCGGGACAGGGCAATTCCGGGGAGCTGTTTTTT
>TRBJ2-5|NA|TRBV7-7|NA
CASSPSRADQETQYF
TGTGCCAGCAGCCCAAGCAGGGCGGACCAAGAGACCCAGTACTTC
>TRBJ2-4|TRBD2|TRBV11-2|NA
CASSPGLAGGRGIQYF
TGTGCCAGCAGCCCGGGACTAGCGGGAGGTAGGGGCATTCAGTACTTC
>TRBJ2-5|NA|TRBV29-1|NA
CSVLSGEETQYF
TGCAGCGTTCTATCAGGGGAAGAGACCCAGTACTTC
>TRBJ1-5|NA|TRBV15|NA
CATSRDTGRQPQHF
TGTGCCACCAGCAGAGATACAGGGCGTCAGCCCCAGCATTTT
>TRBJ2-7|NA|TRBV4-3|NA
CASSQENGVYYEQYF
TGCGCCAGCAGCCAAGAGAACGGGGTATACTACGAGCAGTACTTC
>TRBJ1-2|TRBD1|TRBV11-2|once
CASSPTAGQAYGYTF
TGTGCCAGCAGCCCAACGGCTGGACAGGCGTATGGCTACACCTTC
>TRBJ1-2|NA|TRBV11-3|NA
CASSSDAGAAGYTF
TGTGCCAGCAGCTCTGACGCAGGGGCTGCTGGCTACACCTTC
>TRBJ2-5|TRBD1|TRBV9|NA
CASSVGGQQETQYF
TGTGCCAGCAGCGTTGGGGGACAGCAAGAGACCCAGTACTTC
>TRBJ1-2|TRBD1|TRBV25-1|NA
CASSGGQGARYGYTF
TGTGCCAGCAGTGGTGGACAGGGGGCAAGGTATGGCTACACCTTC
>TRBJ1-2|NA|TRBV7-8|NA
CASSLLEGEGYGYTF
TGTGCCAGCAGCTTATTAGAGGGGGAGGGCTATGGCTACACCTTC
>TRBJ1-3|NA|TRBV18|NA
CASSPSQGNTIYF
TGTGCCAGCTCACCATCCCAGGGAAACACCATATATTTT
>TRBJ1-3|TRBD1|TRBV7-6|NA
CASSLEDVAGQGLDTIYF
TGTGCCAGCAGCTTAGAGGATGTTGCGGGACAGGGTTTAGACACCATATATTTT
>TRBJ1-2|NA|TRBV3-1/TRBV3-2|NA
CASSQDWDTGYTF
TGTGCCAGCAGCCAAGATTGGGACACTGGCTACACCTTC
>TRBJ2-1|TRBD2|TRBV18|NA
CASSPTAGGEGEQFF
TGTGCCAGCTCACCAACGGCGGGAGGTGAAGGTGAGCAGTTCTTC
>TRBJ1-2|NA|TRBV6-5|NA
CASSEQANYGYTF
TGTGCCAGCAGCGAGCAGGCGAACTATGGCTACACCTTC
>TRBJ2-3|NA|TRBV29-1|NA
CSVGGESSDHDTQYF
TGCAGCGTCGGGGGTGAATCTTCCGATCACGATACGCAGTATTTT
>TRBJ1-6|NA|TRBV6-5|NA
CASSYSGGNSPLHF
TGTGCCAGCAGTTACTCGGGGGGTAATTCACCCCTCCACTTT
>TRBJ1-1|NA|TRBV5-4|NA
CASSPEDEVNTEAFF
TGTGCCAGCAGCCCGGAAGACGAGGTGAACACTGAAGCTTTCTTT
>TRBJ2-3|TRBD1|TRBV5-5|once
CASSFLGQQRGFPADTQYF
TGTGCCAGCAGCTTCTTGGGACAGCAGAGGGGTTTTCCAGCAGATACGCAGTATTTT
>TRBJ1-3|NA|TRBV7-9|once
CASSLSDRGNTIYF
TGTGCCAGCAGCTTATCTGACAGGGGAAACACCATATATTTT
>TRBJ1-1|NA|TRBV13|NA
CASSLPGGSTEAFF
TGTGCCAGCAGCTTACCCGGGGGTAGCACTGAAGCTTTCTTT
>TRBJ2-7|NA|TRBV9|once
CASSAGSPTTTYEQYF
TGTGCCAGCAGCGCCGGCTCCCCGACAACAACCTACGAGCAGTACTTC